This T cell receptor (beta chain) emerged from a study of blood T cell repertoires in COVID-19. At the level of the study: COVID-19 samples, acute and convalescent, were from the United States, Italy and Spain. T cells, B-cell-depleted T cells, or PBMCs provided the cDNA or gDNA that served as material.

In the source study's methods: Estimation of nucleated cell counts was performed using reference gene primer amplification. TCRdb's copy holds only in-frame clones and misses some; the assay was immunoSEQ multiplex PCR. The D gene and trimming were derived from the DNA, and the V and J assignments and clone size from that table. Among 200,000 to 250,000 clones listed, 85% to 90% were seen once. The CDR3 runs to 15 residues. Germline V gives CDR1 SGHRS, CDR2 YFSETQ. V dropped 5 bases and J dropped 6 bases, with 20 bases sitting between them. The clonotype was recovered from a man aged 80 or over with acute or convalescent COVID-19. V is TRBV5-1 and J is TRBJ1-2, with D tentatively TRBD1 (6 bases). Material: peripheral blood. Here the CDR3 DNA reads TGCGCCAGCAGACCGTATTATACAGGGAAGGATGGCTACACCTTC. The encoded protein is CASRPYYTGKDGYTF.